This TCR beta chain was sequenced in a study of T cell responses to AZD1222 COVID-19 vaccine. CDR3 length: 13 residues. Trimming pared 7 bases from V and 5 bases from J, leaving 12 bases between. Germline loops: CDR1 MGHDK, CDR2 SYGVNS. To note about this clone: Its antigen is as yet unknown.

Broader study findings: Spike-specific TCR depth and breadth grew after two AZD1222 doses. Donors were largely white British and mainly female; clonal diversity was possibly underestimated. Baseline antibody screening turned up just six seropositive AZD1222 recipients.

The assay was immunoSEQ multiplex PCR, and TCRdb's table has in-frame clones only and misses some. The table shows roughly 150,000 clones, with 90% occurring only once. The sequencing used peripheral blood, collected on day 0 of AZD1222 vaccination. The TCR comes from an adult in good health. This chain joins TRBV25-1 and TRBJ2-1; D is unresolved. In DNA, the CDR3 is TGTGCCAGCACCGGACGCGGAGACAATGAGCAGTTCTTC. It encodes CASTGRGDNEQFF. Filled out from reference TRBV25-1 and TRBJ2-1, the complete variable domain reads EADIYQTPRYLVIGTGKKITLECSQTMGHDKMYWYQQDPGMELHLIHYSYGVNSTEKGDLSSESTVSRIRTEHFPLTLESARPSHTSQYLCASTGRGDNEQFFGPGTRLTVL.